This T cell receptor beta chain was recovered during a study of blood T cells in healthy people across ages. Points from the study as a whole: Naive T cell percentage and TCR beta diversity correlated strongly.

Alongside a J-beta primer mix, a sample-barcoded 5' primer served in a second PCR lasting 7 to 11 cycles. TCRdb passed the 5' RACE reads through MiXCR, listing each CDR3 protein once. The sample consists of roughly 1.9 million distinct CDR3 sequences, roughly two fifths of them appearing once. Comment on this clonotype: Its antigen is currently unknown. This is likely a read error, given that the CDR3 carries no conserved phenylalanine or tryptophan at its end.

The sequence came from a human donor in good health. Sample: blood.

CDR3 sequence: CASSVAGGLSYEQYI. The CDR3 DNA reads TGTGCCAGCAGTGTAGCCGGGGGACTCTCCTACGAGCAGTACATC. V usage is TRBV6-1 and J usage is TRBJ2-7; tentative D call: TRBD2 (6 bases). V was shortened by 4 bases and J by 0 bases, with 13 bases between the two germline ends. From germline, CDR1 is MNHNS and CDR2 SASEGT. The CDR3 consists of 15 residues.